This T cell receptor (beta chain) was sequenced during a study of CD8 T cells in ankylosing spondylitis. General study points: Matched ankylosing spondylitis synovial fluid reportedly contained a significantly enriched population of disease-linked clones. For ankylosing spondylitis blood, a TCR beta motif of 7 or 8 highly homologous variants appeared characteristic. Disease-linked clones were CD8+ and relatively rare in peripheral blood. Some motif variants had been reported before (in reactive arthritis synovial fluid and blood).

This clonotype was picked up a small number of times. What it recognizes is unknown. Generation of TCR beta libraries employed quantitative 5'-RACE incorporating molecular barcodes. TCRdb redid the calling of the 5' RACE reads with MiXCR, one entry per CDR3 protein. This sample yields under 850,000 distinct CDR3 sequences, of which about 20% are seen a single time; over 15% belongs to the top ten. The CDR3 totals 14 residues. Germline assignment: CDR1 SGHTS and CDR2 YDEGEE. V lost 2 bases to trimming and J lost 5 bases; unmatched junction nucleotides: 6. Specimen: blood, either unsorted or a sorted T cell fraction (not recorded which). This chain joins TRBV5-8 and TRBJ1-1; 7 nucleotides line up with TRBD1. The receptor comes from a male donor with ankylosing spondylitis. The CDR3 DNA reads TGTGCCAGCAGCTTAAAGGGGGCTTGGACTGAAGCTTTCTTT. Protein sequence: CASSLKGAWTEAFF.